A single sample gave rise to the 27 T cell receptor beta chains below, sequenced in a study of vaccination effects on CD4 cells after COVID-19. Expansion of antigen-specific CD4+ T cells with viral peptide pools was carried out by the ViraFEST assay before sequencing. The culture ran for around nine days, and then CD4+ T cells were isolated. Nucleocapsid antibodies stayed negative before and after vaccination, showing no earlier SARS-CoV-2 infection. These receptors are not linked to any known antigen. This table comes from immunoSEQ multiplex PCR, and its TCRdb copy is limited to in-frame clones, with some not included. Of 74,000 or so clones listed, around 80% are singletons. The input for sequencing was CD4+ T cells from PBMCs cultured with SARS-CoV-2 spike peptides, taken before COVID-19 vaccination. These receptors originate from a human donor who received a COVID-19 vaccine.

The rearrangement joins TRBV10-2 to TRBJ2-1; unclear D gene. The V and J ends lost 6 bases and 3 bases respectively, with 15 bases between them. CDR1 and CDR2 (germline): WSHSY, SAAADI. The CDR3 sequence is 15 residues long. The CDR3 bases are TGCGCCAGCAGCCTTCGGACGGCGTTCTACAATGAGCAGTTCTTC. Amino acid sequence: CASSLRTAFYNEQFF.

CDR3 nucleotide sequence: TGTGCCATCAGTGAAAACAGAATCGAGGCAGATACGCAGTATTTT. This encodes CAISENRIEADTQYF. The gene calls are TRBV10-3 and TRBJ2-3; D not resolved. V lost 3 bases to trimming and J lost 4 bases, with 14 bases between them. Per germline, CDR1 ENHRY and CDR2 SYGVKD. The CDR3 has 15 residues.

J is TRBJ2-1 and V is TRBV4-1, with TRBD2 matching over 14 bases. J was trimmed by 2 bases and V by 4 bases; bases with no gene match: 13. The CDR3 consists of 20 residues. The germline gives CDR1 MGHRA, CDR2 YSYEKL. The CDR3: CASSRTGTSGGSPTYNEQFF. The DNA of the CDR3 is TGCGCCAGCAGCCGGACCGGGACTAGCGGGGGCTCGCCGACCTACAATGAGCAGTTCTTC.

This clone was observed a single time. This chain uses TRBV6-5 with TRBJ1-1; D uncertain. The CDR3 runs to 13 residues. The V end was cut by 4 bases, the J end by 4 bases, with 10 bases between. From germline, CDR1 is MNHEY and CDR2 SVGAGI. The CDR3 DNA sequence: TGTGCCAGCAGTTCCCAGGACTTCACTGAAGCTTTCTTT. The encoded protein is CASSSQDFTEAFF.

The rearrangement links TRBV29-1 to TRBJ2-5, with D maybe TRBD2 (5 bases). Germline V gene lookup returns CDR1 SQVTM and CDR2 ANQGSEA. Between the trimmed V and J ends, which lost 4 bases and 1 base, there was a span of 7 bases. This CDR3 has 12 amino acids. The CDR3 region is CSVARAQETQYF. The DNA of the CDR3 is TGCAGCGTTGCGCGGGCCCAAGAGACCCAGTACTTC.

This clone showed up just once. This rearrangement joins TRBV27 to TRBJ1-5; 8 nucleotides agree with TRBD1. Losses at the gene ends were 4 bases for V and 7 bases for J; bases not matched to a gene: 3. This CDR3 comprises 13 residues. The germline V gene encodes CDR1 MNHEY and CDR2 SMNVEV (reference sequence). DNA for the CDR3: TGTGCCAGCAGTTGGACAGGGAACCAGCCCCAGCATTTT. Encoded protein: CASSWTGNQPQHF.

V usage is TRBV7-2 and J usage is TRBJ2-5; D perhaps matches TRBD2 (5 bases). Germline lookup yields CDR1 SGHTA and CDR2 FQGNSA. This CDR3 is built from 14 residues. Deletions cut 2 bases from V and 2 bases from J, with 9 bases between. This CDR3 reads CASSLQTGQETQYF. The CDR3 nucleotides are TGTGCCAGCAGCTTACAGACGGGGCAAGAGACCCAGTACTTC.

A single count supports this clone. This rearrangement joins TRBV10-3 to TRBJ2-5, with 11 bases fitting TRBD2. CDR3 length: 16 residues. Looked up from germline, CDR1 is ENHRY and CDR2 is SYGVKD. Losses at the gene ends were 2 bases for V and 7 bases for J; bases not matched to a gene: 9. In DNA, the CDR3 is TGTGCCATCAGTGAGGGTCTAGCGGGGGGCGATGCGACCCAGTACTTC. Translation gives CAISEGLAGGDATQYF.

This chain connects TRBV24-1 to TRBJ2-1, with D maybe TRBD1 (6 bases). V lost 4 bases to trimming and J lost 0 bases, with 12 bases between them. This CDR3 has 16 amino acids. The germline V gene encodes CDR1 KGHDR and CDR2 SFDVKD. The CDR3 nucleotides read TGTGCCACCAGTGACTGGACAGCGAGCTCCTACAATGAGCAGTTCTTC. Translating gives CATSDWTASSYNEQFF.

The chain combines TRBV5-1 with TRBJ2-3; TRBD2 aligns across 9 bases. CDR1 is SGHRS, CDR2 YFSETQ, per germline. The CDR3 spans 18 residues. V shed 4 bases, J shed 2 bases, and the junction held 14 bases outside the gene matches. The CDR3 protein is CASSLDVWERGATDTQYF. The CDR3 DNA reads TGCGCCAGCAGCCTGGACGTATGGGAGCGGGGGGCCACAGATACGCAGTATTTT.

The chain has TRBV5-1 and TRBJ2-4; D assignment may be TRBD1 or TRBD2 (6 bases each). V dropped 4 bases and J dropped 3 bases, with 17 bases sitting between them. The length of the CDR3 is 16 residues. Germline assignment: CDR1 SGHRS and CDR2 YFSETQ. The CDR3 sequence: CASSPSAGDGKNIQYF. CDR3 sequence (DNA): TGCGCCAGCAGCCCTAGCGCAGGGGATGGCAAAAACATTCAGTACTTC.

In its sample, this clone was seen once. The chain carries TRBV6-4 and TRBJ2-3; D is unresolved. The CDR3 spans 13 residues. Per germline, CDR1 MRHNA and CDR2 SNTAGT. The V end lost 3 bases, the J end lost 2 bases, and 6 bases lay between the germline ends. CDR3 protein: CASSDRNTDTQYF. The CDR3 DNA reads TGTGCCAGCAGTGATCGGAACACAGATACGCAGTATTTT.

V is TRBV30 and J is TRBJ2-7; D gene uncertain. Germline V gene sequence: CDR1 GTSNPN, CDR2 SVGIG (reference sequence). V was clipped by 6 bases and J by 0 bases, with 9 bases between them. The CDR3 length is 12 residues. CDR3 protein: CACQAASYEQYV. The CDR3 coding sequence is TGTGCCTGTCAGGCAGCCTCCTACGAGCAGTACGTC.

This clone came up a few times. The V and J genes are TRBV5-1 and TRBJ2-1; no definite D call. The V and J ends lost 1 base and 3 bases respectively, with 8 bases between them. This CDR3 is 14 amino acids long. In germline, CDR1 is SGHRS, CDR2 YFSETQ. The CDR3 DNA sequence: TGCGCCAGCAGCTTGCAAGCCAGCTACAATGAGCAGTTCTTC. Translating it yields CASSLQASYNEQFF.

The J gene is TRBJ2-3, the V gene TRBV6-4; D is ambiguous. Germline-derived CDR1 and CDR2 are MRHNA and SNTAGT. The CDR3 spans 14 residues. V was shortened by 3 bases and J by 2 bases, with 9 bases between the two germline ends. CDR3 sequence: CASSERANTDTQYF. CDR3 DNA: TGTGCCAGCAGTGAACGGGCCAACACAGATACGCAGTATTTT.

The J gene is TRBJ2-1, the V gene TRBV4-2, with 7 bases lining up with TRBD2. This CDR3 comprises 16 residues. After removal of 0 bases from V and 4 bases from J, the junction contained 6 bases not matched to a gene. Germline assignment: CDR1 LGHNA and CDR2 YNFKEQ. The CDR3 here is CASSQEGAGYYNEQFF. The CDR3 coding sequence is TGTGCCAGCAGCCAAGAAGGAGCGGGGTATTACAATGAGCAGTTCTTC.

The rearrangement joins TRBV7-9 to TRBJ1-5; the D is unclear. CDR3 length equals 15 residues. The germline V gene has CDR1 SEHNR and CDR2 FQNEAQ (reference sequence). Trimming left V 5 bases short and J 7 bases short, with 18 bases between. CDR3 nucleotides: TGTGCCAGCAGCGGAGCTACGGACGGAGGCCAGCCCCAGCATTTT. This sequence encodes CASSGATDGGQPQHF.

This clone was counted once. In the same sample, other DNA sequences code for this CDR3. The chain carries TRBV6-5 and TRBJ1-5; D might be TRBD1 (5 bases). The V gene lost 0 bases and the J gene lost 1 base, with 7 bases spanning the gap. This CDR3 spans 15 amino acids. The germline gives CDR1 MNHEY, CDR2 SVGAGI. For the CDR3, the DNA is TGTGCCAGCAGTTACTCGGGGGGGAGCAATCAGCCCCAGCATTTT. This sequence encodes CASSYSGGSNQPQHF.

Concerning this clone: An end of the junction differs from the germline gene, which may be a read error. This chain connects TRBV19 to TRBJ1-6; unclear D gene. From germline, CDR1 is LNHDA and CDR2 SQIVND (reference sequence). This CDR3 region has 13 residues. The CDR3 sequence: CASRIADNSPLHF. CDR3 in DNA: TGTGCCAGTAGGATAGCGGATAATTCACCCCTCCACTTT.

The rearrangement joins TRBV2 to TRBJ1-3; D uncertain. This CDR3 has 15 amino acids. Trimming took 6 bases from V and 1 from J, leaving 13 bases between them. CDR1 is SNHLY, CDR2 FYNNEI, per germline. In nucleotides, the CDR3 is TGTGCCAGCAGCCGGACCTGGGTTTCTGGAAACACCATATATTTT. Amino acids: CASSRTWVSGNTIYF.

The chain couples TRBV21-1 to TRBJ1-4. TRBV21-1 is a pseudogene. This CDR3 region has 18 residues. CDR3: CASSRTIMVVGGGEKLFF. The CDR3, as DNA: TGTGCCAGCAGCCGGACGATTATGGTCGTCGGAGGAGGTGAAAAACTGTTTTTT.

The chain recombines TRBV7-3 with TRBJ2-6; 9 bases map to TRBD1. V lost 4 bases to trimming and J lost 0 bases; unmatched junction nucleotides: 4. This CDR3 contains 17 residues. Germline V gives CDR1 SGHTA, CDR2 FQGTGA. The CDR3 spells CASSSGQGSSGANVLTF. In nucleotides, the CDR3 is TGTGCCAGCAGCTCTGGACAGGGGAGCTCTGGGGCCAACGTCCTGACTTTC.

The chain has TRBV7-8 and TRBJ2-6; TRBD1 matches 7 bases. Germline CDR1 reads SGHVS; CDR2 reads FQNEAQ. The CDR3 runs to 21 residues. Unmatched junction bases numbered 21, after V lost 5 bases and J lost 2 bases. The CDR3 protein is CASSRIPGQQTRLAGANVLTF. In DNA form, the CDR3 reads TGTGCCAGCAGCCGAATTCCGGGACAGCAGACTCGTTTGGCTGGGGCCAACGTCCTGACTTTC.

CDR3 residues: CASSSAGGLAEKLFF. Here the CDR3 DNA reads TGTGCCAGCAGCTCTGCAGGGGGCCTGGCCGAAAAACTGTTTTTT. The chain couples TRBV7-2 to TRBJ1-4, with TRBD1 matching over 8 bases. Losses at the gene ends were 4 bases for V and 8 bases for J; bases not matched to a gene: 9. The CDR3 totals 15 residues. CDR1 and CDR2 from the germline V gene are SGHTA and FQGNSA.

The J gene is TRBJ1-5, the V gene TRBV11-2; 7 nucleotides agree with TRBD1. The length of the CDR3 is 14 residues. Trimming at V came to 5 bases and at J to 5 bases, leaving 6 bases not matched to a gene. In germline, CDR1 is SGHAT, CDR2 FQNNGV. In DNA, the CDR3 is TGTGCCAGCAGCCAAGACAGGGTGGATCAGCCCCAGCATTTT. Translation: CASSQDRVDQPQHF.

This chain joins TRBV2 and TRBJ1-6; 9 bases match TRBD1. CDR1 is SNHLY and CDR2 is FYNNEI in the germline V gene. This CDR3 comprises 17 residues. V lost 1 base to trimming and J lost 3 bases; unmatched junction nucleotides: 4. This CDR3 reads CASSEDRQGVYNSPLHF. As DNA, the CDR3 is TGTGCCAGCAGTGAAGACCGACAGGGGGTCTATAATTCACCCCTCCACTTT.

The chain recombines TRBV10-3 with TRBJ1-5; unclear D gene. CDR1 is ENHRY and CDR2 is SYGVKD in the germline V gene. This CDR3 is built from 12 residues. V lost 6 bases and J lost 0, with 3 bases in between. In nucleotides, the CDR3 is TGTGCCATCAGGGATAGCAATCAGCCCCAGCATTTT. Translated: CAIRDSNQPQHF.